This record covers a single TCR beta chain. The assay was immunoSEQ multiplex PCR, and TCRdb's table has in-frame clones only and misses some. The sample holds 470,000 or so clones, 80% to 90% seen once. This sample was included in a study of blood T cell repertoires in COVID-19. Turning to the study itself: PBMCs, B-cell-depleted T cells, or T cells were the source of the cDNA or gDNA that made up the material.

Deletions cut 7 bases from V and 5 bases from J, with 11 bases between. The CDR3 has 13 residues. The germline gives CDR1 SNHLY, CDR2 FYNNEI. The clonotype originates from a human donor in a cohort sampled during active COVID-19. The sequenced sample consisted of peripheral blood. The J gene is TRBJ1-4, the V gene TRBV2; D ambiguous. In DNA, the CDR3 is TGTGCCAGCATCGGGAGGGTCAATGAAAAACTGTTTTTT. Translation: CASIGRVNEKLFF.